The source of this TCR beta chain is a study of cytomegalovirus exposure and HLA in healthy donors. Whole-study findings and limits: TCR beta V- and J-gene trimming was later associated with a missense DCLRE1C variant.

CDR1 and CDR2 from the germline V gene are MRHNA and SNTAGT. The germline V and J ends were trimmed by 6 bases and 0 bases, with 6 bases remaining between them. This CDR3 is 13 amino acids long. As for this clone: What it binds is unknown.

Primers included in the PCR were 60 Vbeta and 13 Jbeta primers. Under the authors' procedure: In a later analysis, the count reached roughly 80 million unique TCR beta chains, with 9 million to 11 million shared. Clones were sequenced by immunoSEQ multiplex PCR, and TCRdb holds only the in-frame ones, with some missing. Clone size and the V and J calls come from that table; the DNA yielded D and trimming. Of around 220,000 clones in the sample, 65% to 90% were seen once. Sequencing was carried out using PBMCs. The TCR comes from a girl aged 5 to 17 in good health and CMV-seronegative. V is TRBV6-4 and J is TRBJ1-3; a possible D gene is TRBD1 (6 bases). Here the CDR3 reads CASRQGSGNTIYF. The CDR3, as DNA: TGTGCCAGCAGACAGGGCTCTGGAAACACCATATATTTT.